This TCR beta chain came from a study of blood T cell repertoires in COVID-19. On the study more broadly: Sites in the United States, Italy and Spain provided acute and convalescent COVID-19 samples.

V lost 8 bases to trimming and J lost 5 bases; unmatched junction nucleotides: 7. CDR1 and CDR2 (germline): MDHEN, SYDVKM. This CDR3 has 14 residues. Assay used: immunoSEQ multiplex PCR; TCRdb lists only in-frame clones, some missing. The table has 20,000 to 30,000 clones, approximately 90% seen once. This chain joins TRBV28 and TRBJ2-5; 11 positions agree with TRBD1. This clonotype was sampled from a human donor in a cohort sampled during active COVID-19. Source material: peripheral blood. CDR3 coding DNA: TGTGCCAGCGTGGACAGGGGGCCGGGGGAGACCCAGTACTTC. This translates into CASVDRGPGETQYF.